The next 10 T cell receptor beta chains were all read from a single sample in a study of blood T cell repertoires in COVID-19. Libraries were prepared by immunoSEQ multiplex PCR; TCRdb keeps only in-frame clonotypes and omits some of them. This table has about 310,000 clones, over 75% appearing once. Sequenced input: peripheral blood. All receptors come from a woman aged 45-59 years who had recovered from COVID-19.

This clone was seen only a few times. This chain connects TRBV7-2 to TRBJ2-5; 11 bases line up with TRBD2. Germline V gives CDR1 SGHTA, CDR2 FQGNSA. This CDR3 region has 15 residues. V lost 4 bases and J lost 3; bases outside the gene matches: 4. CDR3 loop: CASSSTSGNEETQYF. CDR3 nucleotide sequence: TGTGCCAGCAGCTCGACTAGCGGGAACGAAGAGACCCAGTACTTC. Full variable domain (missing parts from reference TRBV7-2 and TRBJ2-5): GAGVSQSPSNKVTEKGKDVELRCDPISGHTALYWYRQSLGQGLEFLIYFQGNSAPDKSGLPSDRFSAERTGGSVSTLTIQRTQQEDSAVYLCASSSTSGNEETQYFGPGTRLLVL.

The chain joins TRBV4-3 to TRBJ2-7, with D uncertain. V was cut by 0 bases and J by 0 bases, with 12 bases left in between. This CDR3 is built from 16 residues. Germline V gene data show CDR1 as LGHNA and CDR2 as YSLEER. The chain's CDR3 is CASSQDQVQSSYEQYF. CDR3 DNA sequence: TGCGCCAGCAGCCAAGATCAGGTCCAAAGCTCCTACGAGCAGTACTTC.

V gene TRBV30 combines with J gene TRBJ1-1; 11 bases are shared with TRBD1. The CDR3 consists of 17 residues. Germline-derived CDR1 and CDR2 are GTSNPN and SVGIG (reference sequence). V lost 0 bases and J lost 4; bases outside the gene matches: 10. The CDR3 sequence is CAWSVYGQGAGGTEAFF. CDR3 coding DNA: TGTGCCTGGAGTGTATACGGACAGGGGGCTGGAGGCACTGAAGCTTTCTTT.

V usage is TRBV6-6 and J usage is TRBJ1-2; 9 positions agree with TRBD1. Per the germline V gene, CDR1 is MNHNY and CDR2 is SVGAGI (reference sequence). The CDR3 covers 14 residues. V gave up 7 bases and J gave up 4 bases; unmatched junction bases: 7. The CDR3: CASTTGGGGYGYTF. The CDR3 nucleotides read TGTGCCAGCACAACAGGGGGCGGCGGCTATGGCTACACCTTC.

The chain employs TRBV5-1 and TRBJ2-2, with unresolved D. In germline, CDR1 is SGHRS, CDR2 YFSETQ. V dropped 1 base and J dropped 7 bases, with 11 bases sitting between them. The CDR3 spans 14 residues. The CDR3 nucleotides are TGCGCCAGCAGCTTGAACTCCGCGAGCGGGGAGCTGTTTTTT. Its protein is CASSLNSASGELFF. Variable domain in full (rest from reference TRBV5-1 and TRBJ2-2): KAGVTQTPRYLIKTRGQQVTLSCSPISGHRSVSWYQQTPGQGLQFLFEYFSETQRNKGNFPGRFSGRQFSNSRSEMNVSTLELGDSALYLCASSLNSASGELFFGEGSRLTVL.

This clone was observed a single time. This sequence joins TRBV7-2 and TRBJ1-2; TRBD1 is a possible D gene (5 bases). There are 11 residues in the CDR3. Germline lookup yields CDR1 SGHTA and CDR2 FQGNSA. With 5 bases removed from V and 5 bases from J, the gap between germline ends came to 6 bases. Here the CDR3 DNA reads TGTGCCAGCAGCGCAGGGTATGGCTACACCTTC. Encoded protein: CASSAGYGYTF.

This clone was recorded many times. CDR3: CASSVEPGQSKQFF. The CDR3 coding sequence is TGTGCCAGCTCAGTGGAACCGGGACAGTCTAAACAGTTCTTC. The chain carries TRBV18 and TRBJ2-1, with 7 bases that match TRBD1. Trimming at V came to 5 bases and at J to 13 bases, leaving 14 bases not matched to a gene. This CDR3 has 14 amino acids. Germline lookup yields CDR1 KGHSH and CDR2 LQKENI.

The CDR3 nucleotides are TGTGCCAGCACCCCTGGGGGCAGCGACCACTATGGCTACACCTTC. It codes for CASTPGGSDHYGYTF. V is TRBV28 and J is TRBJ1-2; a possible D gene is TRBD1 (6 bases). Germline V gene sequence: CDR1 MDHEN, CDR2 SYDVKM. Trimming took 7 bases from V and 3 from J, leaving 18 bases between them. This CDR3 contains 15 residues.

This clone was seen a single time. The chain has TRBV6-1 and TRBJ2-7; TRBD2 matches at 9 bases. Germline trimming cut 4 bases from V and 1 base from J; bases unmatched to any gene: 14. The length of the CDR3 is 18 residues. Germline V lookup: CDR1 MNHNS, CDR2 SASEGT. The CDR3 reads CASSASPQLAGASYEQYF. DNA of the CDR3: TGTGCCAGCAGTGCCTCCCCGCAATTAGCGGGAGCGTCCTACGAGCAGTACTTC.

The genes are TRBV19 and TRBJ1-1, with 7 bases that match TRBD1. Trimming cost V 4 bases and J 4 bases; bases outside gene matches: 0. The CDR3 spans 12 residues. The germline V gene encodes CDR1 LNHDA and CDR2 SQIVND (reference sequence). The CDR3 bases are TGTGCCAGTAGTAGGGACAGCACTGAAGCTTTCTTT. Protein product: CASSRDSTEAFF.